This T cell receptor (beta chain) was profiled in a study of blood T cell repertoires in COVID-19. For this clone: This sample also contains other DNA sequences that code for the same CDR3.

From germline, CDR1 is KGHDR and CDR2 SFDVKD. V shed 0 bases and J shed 7 bases, with 8 bases lying between them. This CDR3 region has 13 residues. TCRdb's copy holds only in-frame clones and misses some; the assay was immunoSEQ multiplex PCR. The table includes around 120,000 clones, more than 75% detected once. This chain uses TRBV24-1 with TRBJ1-2, with D unclear. This receptor was taken from a woman between 65 and 79 years old with acute or convalescent COVID-19. The sample taken for sequencing was peripheral blood. Here the CDR3 DNA reads TGTGCCACCAGTGATTTGCGGGGTTCTGGCTACACCTTC. Translation gives CATSDLRGSGYTF.